This TCR beta chain was sequenced for a study of T cell responses to AZD1222 COVID-19 vaccine. Looking at the study overall: Samples with a second dose at about 4 or about 12 weeks were pooled together.

Clones were sequenced by immunoSEQ multiplex PCR, and TCRdb holds only the in-frame ones, with some missing. Of around 110,000 clones in the sample, roughly 93% are singletons; the top ten hold 2.9%. The sequence was collected from an adult in good health. Sequences were derived from peripheral blood, sampled on day 0 of AZD1222 vaccination.

In DNA, the CDR3 is TGTGCCAGCAGTTTTTCCCTAGCGGGTCTTTCCTACGAGCAGTACTTC. Translating gives CASSFSLAGLSYEQYF. The rearrangement links TRBV28 to TRBJ2-7; the match to TRBD2 covers 8 bases. Germline assignment: CDR1 MDHEN and CDR2 SYDVKM. The CDR3 covers 16 residues. V lost 3 bases, J lost 1 base, and 8 bases stayed unmatched.